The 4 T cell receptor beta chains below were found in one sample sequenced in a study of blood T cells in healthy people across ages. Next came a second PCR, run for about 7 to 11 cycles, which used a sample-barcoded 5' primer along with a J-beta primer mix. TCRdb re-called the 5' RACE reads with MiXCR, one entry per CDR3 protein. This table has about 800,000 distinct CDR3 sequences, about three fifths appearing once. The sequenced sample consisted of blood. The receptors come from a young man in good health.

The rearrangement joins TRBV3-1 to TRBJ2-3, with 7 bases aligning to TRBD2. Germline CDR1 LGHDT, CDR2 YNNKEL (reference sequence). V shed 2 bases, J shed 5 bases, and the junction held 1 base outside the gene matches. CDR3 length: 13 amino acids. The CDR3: CASSQSGGDTQYF. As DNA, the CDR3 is TGTGCCAGCAGCCAATCGGGGGGAGATACGCAGTATTTT.

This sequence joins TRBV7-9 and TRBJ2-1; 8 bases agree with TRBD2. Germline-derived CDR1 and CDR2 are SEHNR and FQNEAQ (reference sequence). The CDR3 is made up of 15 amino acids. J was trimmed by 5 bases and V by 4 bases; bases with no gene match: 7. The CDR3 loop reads CASSSLAGSDNEQFF. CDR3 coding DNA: TGTGCCAGCAGCTCCTTAGCGGGATCTGACAATGAGCAGTTCTTC.

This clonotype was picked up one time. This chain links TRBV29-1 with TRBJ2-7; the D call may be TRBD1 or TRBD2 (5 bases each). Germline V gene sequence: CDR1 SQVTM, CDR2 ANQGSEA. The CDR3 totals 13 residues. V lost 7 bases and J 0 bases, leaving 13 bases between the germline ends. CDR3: CSGRDGDSYEQYF. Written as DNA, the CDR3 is TGCAGCGGAAGGGACGGGGACTCCTACGAGCAGTACTTC.

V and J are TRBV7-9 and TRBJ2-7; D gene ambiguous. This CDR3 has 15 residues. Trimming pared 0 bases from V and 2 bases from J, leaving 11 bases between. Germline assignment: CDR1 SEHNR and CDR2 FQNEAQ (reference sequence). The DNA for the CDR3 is TGTGCCAGCAGCTTAGCATCCGCAGCCGCCTACGAGCAGTACTTC. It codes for CASSLASAAAYEQYF.